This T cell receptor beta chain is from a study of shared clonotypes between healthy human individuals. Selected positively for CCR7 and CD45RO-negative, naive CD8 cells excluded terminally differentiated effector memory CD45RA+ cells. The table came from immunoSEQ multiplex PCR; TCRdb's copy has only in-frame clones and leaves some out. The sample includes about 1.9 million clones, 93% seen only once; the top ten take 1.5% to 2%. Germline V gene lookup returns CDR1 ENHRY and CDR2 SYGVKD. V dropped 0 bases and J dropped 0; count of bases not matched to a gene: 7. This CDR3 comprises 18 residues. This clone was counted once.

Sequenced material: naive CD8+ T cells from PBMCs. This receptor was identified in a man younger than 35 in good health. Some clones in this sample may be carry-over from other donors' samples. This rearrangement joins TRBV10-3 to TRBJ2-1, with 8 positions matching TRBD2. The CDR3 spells CAISESSGELSSYNEQFF. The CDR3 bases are TGTGCCATCAGTGAGTCTAGCGGGGAACTAAGCTCCTACAATGAGCAGTTCTTC.